One sample yielded the 22 T cell receptor beta chains listed below, sequenced in a study of shared clonotypes between healthy human individuals. Sequencing used immunoSEQ multiplex PCR; TCRdb keeps in-frame clones, though not all of them. The repertoire holds around 500,000 clones, with approximately 80% as singletons. Sequenced: PBMCs. The receptors were gathered from a woman between 40 and 50 years old in good health. Some clones in this sample may be carry-over from other donors' samples.

Here the CDR3 reads CAWSVQGAGNSPLHF. CDR3 nucleotides: TGTGCCTGGAGTGTACAAGGGGCAGGAAATTCACCCCTCCACTTT. The J gene is TRBJ1-6, the V gene TRBV30, with TRBD1 as a possible D gene (5 bases). This CDR3 region has 15 residues. Germline V CDR1 and CDR2: GTSNPN, SVGIG (reference sequence). Deletions cut 0 bases from V and 7 bases from J, with 13 bases between.

V and J are TRBV7-8 and TRBJ2-7; TRBD1 matches at 9 bases. The junction had 2 bases not matched to a gene; V was cut back by 2 bases and J by 6 bases. Germline V gene lookup returns CDR1 SGHVS and CDR2 FQNEAQ. The CDR3 loop spans 13 amino acids. CDR3 region: CASSLSQGAEQYF. CDR3 DNA sequence: TGTGCCAGCAGCTTATCACAGGGGGCCGAGCAGTACTTC. The full variable domain, in which reference TRBV7-8 and TRBJ2-7 provide the parts outside the CDR3, is GAGVSQSPRYKVAKRGQDVALRCDPISGHVSLFWYQQALGQGPEFLTYFQNEAQLDKSGLPSDRFFAERPEGSVSTLKIQRTQQEDSAVYLCASSLSQGAEQYFGPGTRLTVT.

The rearrangement links TRBV6-6 to TRBJ1-2; 9 nucleotides match TRBD1. The CDR3 is 14 residues long. From germline, CDR1 is MNHNY and CDR2 SVGAGI (reference sequence). V lost 5 bases and J lost 6; bases outside the gene matches: 7. The CDR3 nucleotides are TGTGCCAGCAGTACCGGGACAGGGATGAATGGCTACACCTTC. It codes for CASSTGTGMNGYTF.

This clone was detected only once. This chain connects TRBV10-3 to TRBJ1-2; TRBD1 matches at 9 bases. This CDR3 is built from 14 residues. Trimming took 3 bases from V and 5 from J; bases not matched to a gene: 4. The germline V gene has CDR1 ENHRY and CDR2 SYGVKD. The CDR3: CAISERTGDYGYTF. The CDR3, as DNA: TGTGCCATCAGTGAACGGACAGGGGATTATGGCTACACCTTC.

This chain links TRBV11-2 with TRBJ2-1; 8 nucleotides match TRBD2. The J segment lost 10 bases and the V segment lost 0 bases, leaving 5 bases of the junction unmatched. This CDR3 comprises 14 residues. Per germline, CDR1 SGHAT and CDR2 FQNNGV. CDR3 amino acids: CASSLEAGGREQFF. The CDR3 nucleotides are TGTGCCAGCAGCTTAGAGGCGGGAGGCAGGGAGCAGTTCTTC.

In this sample, this clone turned up once. The junction does not match germline at one end; this may be a read error. The same CDR3 arises from other DNA sequences in this sample as well. CDR3 coding DNA: TGTGCCAGCAGCCAAGCAGGGTCTAGCGGTGTCTTGGCTGATGAGCAATTCTTC. Translation: CASSQAGSSGVLADEQFF. This chain uses TRBV4-2 with TRBJ2-1, with 7 positions matching TRBD2. The CDR3 sequence is 18 residues long. Germline-derived CDR1 and CDR2 are LGHNA and YNFKEQ.

The chain joins TRBV27 to TRBJ2-5; 7 bases line up with TRBD1. The CDR3 spans 14 residues. V lost 4 bases to trimming and J lost 5 bases; unmatched junction nucleotides: 7. CDR1 MNHEY and CDR2 SMNVEV come from the germline V gene (reference sequence). DNA of the CDR3: TGTGCCAGCAGTTCCCAGGGGGAGCTGGAGACCCAGTACTTC. Translating it yields CASSSQGELETQYF.

The rearrangement joins TRBV18 to TRBJ2-1; a weak D match, TRBD2 (6 bases). CDR3 size: 15 residues. Germline V gene data show CDR1 as KGHSH and CDR2 as LQKENI. The germline V and J ends were trimmed by 2 bases and 5 bases, with 13 bases remaining between them. The CDR3 DNA reads TGTGCCAGCTCACCAAGCTCGCGGGGAGACAATGAGCAGTTCTTC. Translated: CASSPSSRGDNEQFF.

The V and J genes are TRBV28 and TRBJ2-1; 9 positions agree with TRBD2. This CDR3 is 18 amino acids long. Trimming removed 4 bases from V and 4 bases from J; junction bases left unmatched: 14. Per the germline V gene, CDR1 is MDHEN and CDR2 is SYDVKM. The CDR3 spells CASSSPRGSGSRYNEQFF. The CDR3 DNA sequence: TGTGCCAGCAGTTCCCCCAGAGGTAGCGGGAGCAGGTACAATGAGCAGTTCTTC.

This chain joins TRBV27 and TRBJ1-2; 8 positions agree with TRBD1. The CDR3 loop spans 19 amino acids. With V trimmed by 6 bases and J by 2 bases, 20 bases remained unmatched. Germline CDR1 reads MNHEY; CDR2 reads SMNVEV (reference sequence). CDR3 loop: CASRTTRVQGAGQNYGYTF. The CDR3 DNA reads TGTGCCAGCAGGACTACCCGAGTCCAGGGGGCTGGCCAGAACTATGGCTACACCTTC.

The rearrangement uses TRBV19 and TRBJ2-5; D is undetermined. The CDR3 has 14 amino acids. With 1 base removed from V and 5 bases from J, the gap between germline ends came to 11 bases. Germline lookup yields CDR1 LNHDA and CDR2 SQIVND (reference sequence). This CDR3 is CASSIVGFSETQYF. The CDR3 region has the DNA TGTGCCAGTAGTATAGTGGGATTTTCGGAGACCCAGTACTTC.

The chain links TRBV27 to TRBJ2-5; 11 bases agree with TRBD1. J gave up 5 bases and V 4 bases, and 6 bases lay outside the gene matches. The germline gives CDR1 MNHEY, CDR2 SMNVEV (reference sequence). This CDR3 has 15 amino acids. The CDR3 coding sequence is TGTGCCAGCAGTTGGGGACAGGGGGAGTCGGAGACCCAGTACTTC. It specifies CASSWGQGESETQYF.

This clone has at least ten counts. The CDR3 reads CASSLRDHEQYF. DNA for the CDR3: TGTGCCAGTAGTCTCAGGGACCACGAGCAGTACTTC. The chain uses TRBV19 and TRBJ2-7; D might be TRBD1 or TRBD2, each matching 5 bases. The V end lost 5 bases, the J end lost 5 bases, and 10 bases lay between the germline ends. This CDR3 comprises 12 residues. Per the germline V gene, CDR1 is LNHDA and CDR2 is SQIVND (reference sequence).

The V call is TRBV9, the J call TRBJ2-5; TRBD2 matches at 11 bases. The J segment lost 11 bases and the V segment lost 0 bases, leaving 6 bases of the junction unmatched. The CDR3 spans 14 residues. Germline V gene data show CDR1 as SGDLS and CDR2 as YYNGEE. The CDR3 reads CASSVAVAGGPQYF. The CDR3 DNA is TGTGCCAGCAGCGTAGCGGTAGCGGGAGGGCCTCAGTACTTC. Full variable domain (rest looked up from reference TRBV9 and TRBJ2-5): DSGVTQTPKHLITATGQRVTLRCSPRSGDLSVYWYQQSLDQGLQFLIQYYNGEERAKGNILERFSAQQFPDLHSELNLSSLELGDSALYFCASSVAVAGGPQYFGPGTRLLVL.

The chain couples TRBV5-1 to TRBJ2-7; 7 bases are shared with TRBD2. V dropped 4 bases and J dropped 5; count of bases not matched to a gene: 12. CDR3 size: 15 residues. The germline V gene has CDR1 SGHRS and CDR2 YFSETQ. The CDR3 region is CASSPTGTTGNEQYF. CDR3 coding DNA: TGCGCCAGCAGCCCAACCGGGACTACCGGGAACGAGCAGTACTTC.

The chain recombines TRBV7-9 with TRBJ2-7; 9 bases agree with TRBD1. This CDR3 comprises 11 residues. Germline CDR1 SEHNR, CDR2 FQNEAQ (reference sequence). Trimming cost V 6 bases and J 6 bases; bases outside gene matches: 0. CDR3 residues: CASRTGGEQYF. The CDR3 DNA is TGTGCCAGCAGGACAGGGGGCGAGCAGTACTTC.

V is TRBV21-1 and J is TRBJ2-7; the table calls TRBD2, which could not be checked here. TRBV21-1 constitutes a pseudogene. The length of the CDR3 is 16 residues. The chain's CDR3 is CASSKWAPGLAHEQYF. In DNA form, the CDR3 reads TGTGCCAGCAGCAAATGGGCCCCGGGACTAGCACACGAGCAGTACTTC.

The chain couples TRBV7-9 to TRBJ2-7; 10 bases match TRBD2. From germline, CDR1 is SEHNR and CDR2 FQNEAQ (reference sequence). V dropped 5 bases and J dropped 6; count of bases not matched to a gene: 7. The CDR3 has 14 amino acids. CDR3 loop: CASSDTSGTGEQYF. In nucleotides, the CDR3 is TGTGCCAGCAGCGACACTAGCGGGACGGGCGAGCAGTACTTC. The whole variable domain, remainder taken from reference TRBV7-9 and TRBJ2-7, is DTGVSQNPRHKITKRGQNVTFRCDPISEHNRLYWYRQTLGQGPEFLTYFQNEAQLEKSRLLSDRFSAERPKGSFSTLEIQRTEQGDSAMYLCASSDTSGTGEQYFGPGTRLTVT.

The V call is TRBV15, the J call TRBJ2-5, with D tentatively TRBD1 (6 bases). V was trimmed by 1 base and J by 2 bases, leaving 8 bases between them. The V gene's germline CDR1 is LNHNV and CDR2 YYDKDF (reference sequence). The CDR3 is 14 residues long. CDR3 DNA: TGTGCCACCAGCAGAGTTCAGGGGCAAGAGACCCAGTACTTC. It translates to CATSRVQGQETQYF.

In this sample, this clone turned up once. Other DNA sequences in the sample encode the same CDR3. The chain is built from TRBV30 and TRBJ2-2, with no clear D. Germline loops: CDR1 GTSNPN, CDR2 SVGIG (reference sequence). The CDR3 is made up of 12 amino acids. The V end lost 0 bases, the J end lost 2 bases, and 1 base lay between the germline ends. Written as DNA, the CDR3 is TGTGCCTGGAGTGTAAACACCGGGGAGCTGTTTTTT. Protein sequence: CAWSVNTGELFF.

The chain recombines TRBV30 with TRBJ2-3; TRBD2 agrees at 8 bases. CDR1 is GTSNPN and CDR2 is SVGIG in the germline V gene (reference sequence). V lost 3 bases, J lost 0 bases, and 11 bases stayed unmatched. This CDR3 has 17 residues. The CDR3 region is CAWRVSGAPSSTDTQYF. CDR3 DNA sequence: TGTGCCTGGAGAGTTAGCGGGGCGCCATCCAGCACAGATACGCAGTATTTT.

CDR3 residues: CASSINGLAGETQYF. CDR3 nucleotide sequence: TGTGCCAGTAGTATAAACGGACTAGCGGGTGAGACCCAGTACTTC. The chain employs TRBV19 and TRBJ2-5, with 11 bases that match TRBD2. This CDR3 comprises 15 residues. The germline gives CDR1 LNHDA, CDR2 SQIVND (reference sequence). Trimming at V came to 2 bases and at J to 5 bases, leaving 4 bases not matched to a gene.